These 19 T cell receptor beta chains were sequenced from one sample in a study of cytomegalovirus exposure and HLA in healthy donors listed by TCRdb under 2017. The library came from the immunoSEQ multiplex PCR assay. TCRdb stores this immuneACCESS table with in-frame sequences only. Part of the clones is absent; in the studies checked, under half of the shortfall reflects unresolved V genes, and no reason is known for the rest. For this sample there are about 150,000 clones; 86% appear just once. Around 22% of the sample is taken by the ten largest. The sequenced sample was PBMCs. The receptors stem from a man younger than 35 in good health and CMV-seropositive.

The chain is built from TRBV5-6 and TRBJ2-1; 11 bases are a match to TRBD2. With V trimmed by 2 bases and J by 15 bases, 10 bases remained unmatched. Germline V gives CDR1 SGHDT, CDR2 YYEEEE. This CDR3 contains 14 residues. The CDR3 DNA follows: TGTGCCAGCAGCTTATTTAGCGGGAGGGCCCTCCTGTTCTTC. Its translation is CASSLFSGRALLFF.

The J gene is TRBJ2-7, the V gene TRBV27, with 10 bases that match TRBD1. Per the germline V gene, CDR1 is MNHEY and CDR2 is SMNVEV (reference sequence). The V gene end was trimmed by 3 bases and the J gene end by 4 bases; junction bases not matched to a gene: 3. The CDR3 is 14 amino acids. This CDR3 reads CASSFRGQGYEQYF. The CDR3 nucleotides read TGTGCCAGCAGTTTTCGGGGACAGGGGTACGAGCAGTACTTC.

The sample holds a few counts of this clone. The CDR3, as DNA: TGTGCCAGTAGTAAGGGACAGGGGACCTCTGGGGCCAACGTCCTGACTTTC. It codes for CASSKGQGTSGANVLTF. V is TRBV19 and J is TRBJ2-6; TRBD1 agrees at 10 bases. The germline gives CDR1 LNHDA, CDR2 SQIVND (reference sequence). This CDR3 region has 17 residues. V shed 4 bases, J shed 0 bases, and the junction held 3 bases outside the gene matches.

The chain carries TRBV18 and TRBJ1-2, with D perhaps matching TRBD1 (5 bases). The V gene lost 0 bases and the J gene lost 2 bases, with 7 bases spanning the gap. The CDR3 is 14 residues long. Germline V gives CDR1 KGHSH, CDR2 LQKENI. The CDR3 bases are TGTGCCAGCTCACCACCGGCAGGGAACTATGGCTACACCTTC. Its protein product is CASSPPAGNYGYTF.

Here the CDR3 DNA reads TGTGCCAGCTCTCCCGAACAGGGAAACATGAACACTGAAGCTTTCTTT. Amino acid sequence: CASSPEQGNMNTEAFF. J is TRBJ1-1 and V is TRBV27; possible D gene TRBD1, 6 bases. This CDR3 region has 16 residues. V lost 8 bases to trimming and J lost 0 bases, with 19 bases between them. The germline V gene encodes CDR1 MNHEY and CDR2 SMNVEV (reference sequence).

The chain recombines TRBV4-3 with TRBJ2-2, with TRBD1 matching 9 bases. CDR1 is LGHNA, CDR2 YSLEER, per germline. The ends lost 0 bases at V and 6 bases at J; junction bases unmatched: 8. The CDR3 sequence is 17 residues long. The CDR3 sequence: CASSQDSHRGRAGELFF. The CDR3 nucleotides read TGCGCCAGCAGCCAAGATTCTCACAGGGGGCGCGCCGGGGAGCTGTTTTTT.

The chain recombines TRBV5-4 with TRBJ2-1; 8 nucleotides agree with TRBD2. This CDR3 contains 14 residues. V gave up 0 bases and J gave up 6 bases; unmatched junction bases: 2. The germline CDR1 and CDR2 sequences are SGHNT and YYREEE (reference sequence). The CDR3 nucleotides read TGTGCCAGCAGCTTGGTAGCGGGGCTCAATGAGCAGTTCTTC. As protein: CASSLVAGLNEQFF.

This CDR3 is CASSPPGDTEAFF. CDR3 bases: TGTGCCAGCAGTCCTCCGGGGGACACTGAAGCTTTCTTT. V usage is TRBV7-9 and J usage is TRBJ1-1; D possibly corresponds to TRBD1 (5 bases). The CDR3 is 13 amino acids. The germline gives CDR1 SEHNR, CDR2 FQNEAQ (reference sequence). The germline V and J ends were trimmed by 6 bases and 3 bases, with 11 bases remaining between them.

This chain connects TRBV18 to TRBJ1-1; a possible D gene is TRBD1 (6 bases). Germline V gene sequence: CDR1 KGHSH, CDR2 LQKENI. This CDR3 comprises 13 residues. V was pared by 3 bases and J by 7 bases, with 12 bases between. In DNA, the CDR3 is TGTGCCAGCTCACCGTTTGACAGGTATGAAGCTTTCTTT. Encoded protein: CASSPFDRYEAFF.

This chain connects TRBV29-1 to TRBJ1-5; possible D gene TRBD1, 5 bases. V was shortened by 0 bases and J by 6 bases, with 12 bases between the two germline ends. The CDR3 runs to 14 residues. CDR1 is SQVTM, CDR2 ANQGSEA, per germline. CDR3: CSVEEGPRGQPQHF. In nucleotides, the CDR3 is TGCAGCGTTGAAGAGGGGCCTAGGGGTCAGCCCCAGCATTTT.

The chain uses TRBV7-9 and TRBJ1-5, with TRBD1 identical over 8 bases. Germline V lookup: CDR1 SEHNR, CDR2 FQNEAQ (reference sequence). V lost 5 bases, J lost 6 bases, and 9 bases stayed unmatched. The CDR3 is made up of 15 amino acids. CDR3 sequence reads: CASSATDRVGQPQHF. The CDR3 coding sequence is TGTGCCAGCAGCGCCACGGACAGGGTTGGTCAGCCCCAGCATTTT.

The chain uses TRBV7-2 and TRBJ2-1, with TRBD1 matching 7 bases. V shed 4 bases, J shed 9 bases, and the junction held 15 bases outside the gene matches. CDR1 and CDR2 (germline): SGHTA, FQGNSA. The CDR3 consists of 16 residues. The CDR3 bases are TGTGCCAGCAGCTCCAAAAACAGGGGTGGTTGGGGTGAGCAGTTCTTC. It is translated as CASSSKNRGGWGEQFF.

J is TRBJ1-2 and V is TRBV7-9; the D gene is possibly TRBD1 (5 bases). Trimming left V 5 bases short and J 4 bases short, with 14 bases between. Germline CDR1 and CDR2: SEHNR and FQNEAQ (reference sequence). The CDR3 extends over 14 amino acids. The CDR3 is CASSPAGGFYGYTF. Here the CDR3 DNA reads TGTGCCAGCAGCCCCGCGGGGGGATTCTATGGCTACACCTTC.

The rearrangement links TRBV7-2 to TRBJ1-2; 7 bases are shared with TRBD1. Germline loops: CDR1 SGHTA, CDR2 FQGNSA. Germline trimming cut 0 bases from V and 8 bases from J; bases unmatched to any gene: 9. CDR3 length: 15 residues. This CDR3 is CASSLAVQGFYGYTF. DNA for the CDR3: TGTGCCAGCAGCTTAGCGGTACAGGGGTTTTACGGCTACACCTTC.

V usage is TRBV6-1 and J usage is TRBJ1-1; 9 bases are a match to TRBD1. The CDR3 totals 15 residues. V lost 5 bases, J lost 1 base, and 5 bases stayed unmatched. Germline lookup yields CDR1 MNHNS and CDR2 SASEGT. Here the CDR3 DNA reads TGTGCCAGCAGTCCCGGGACAGGGTGGAACACTGAAGCTTTCTTT. Its translation: CASSPGTGWNTEAFF.

The chain couples TRBV7-6 to TRBJ2-5, with 7 bases fitting TRBD1. V lost 3 bases to trimming and J lost 5 bases; unmatched junction nucleotides: 12. This CDR3 has 16 residues. The germline CDR1 and CDR2 sequences are SGHVS and FNYEAQ. In DNA, the CDR3 is TGTGCCAGCAGCTTCCCCCCAACAGGGGCCGGGGAGACCCAGTACTTC. Its translation is CASSFPPTGAGETQYF. The whole variable domain, filled in from reference TRBV7-6 and TRBJ2-5, reads GAGVSQSPRYKVTKRGQDVALRCDPISGHVSLYWYRQALGQGPEFLTYFNYEAQQDKSGLPNDRFSAERPEGSISTLTIQRTEQRDSAMYRCASSFPPTGAGETQYFGPGTRLLVL.

V gene TRBV11-2 combines with J gene TRBJ1-2; 11 nucleotides agree with TRBD1. The CDR3 has 14 residues. The germline V gene encodes CDR1 SGHAT and CDR2 FQNNGV. V shed 2 bases and J 6 bases; nucleotides not matched to a gene: 2. CDR3 DNA sequence: TGTGCCAGCAGCTTAAGGGGACAGGGGGATGGCTACACCTTC. Translated, it gives CASSLRGQGDGYTF.

The chain couples TRBV25-1 to TRBJ1-2; perhaps TRBD1 as D (6 bases). This CDR3 region has 16 residues. The V and J ends lost 1 base and 2 bases respectively, with 14 bases between them. Germline V gives CDR1 MGHDK, CDR2 SYGVNS. This CDR3 reads CASSESLEGGNYGYTF. CDR3 DNA: TGTGCCAGCAGTGAATCACTAGAGGGGGGGAACTATGGCTACACCTTC.

The J gene is TRBJ2-7, the V gene TRBV5-4, with D possibly TRBD2 on 5 matching bases. Germline lookup yields CDR1 SGHNT and CDR2 YYREEE (reference sequence). This CDR3 contains 11 residues. Deletions cut 1 base from V and 7 bases from J, with 6 bases between. The CDR3 DNA reads TGTGCCAGCAGCTTGCGGGGAGAGCAGTACTTC. Its translation: CASSLRGEQYF. Based on the CDR3 plus reference TRBV5-4 and TRBJ2-7, the full variable domain is ETGVTQSPTHLIKTRGQQVTLRCSSQSGHNTVSWYQQALGQGPQFIFQYYREEENGRGNFPPRFSGLQFPNYSSELNVNALELDDSALYLCASSLRGEQYFGPGTRLTVT.